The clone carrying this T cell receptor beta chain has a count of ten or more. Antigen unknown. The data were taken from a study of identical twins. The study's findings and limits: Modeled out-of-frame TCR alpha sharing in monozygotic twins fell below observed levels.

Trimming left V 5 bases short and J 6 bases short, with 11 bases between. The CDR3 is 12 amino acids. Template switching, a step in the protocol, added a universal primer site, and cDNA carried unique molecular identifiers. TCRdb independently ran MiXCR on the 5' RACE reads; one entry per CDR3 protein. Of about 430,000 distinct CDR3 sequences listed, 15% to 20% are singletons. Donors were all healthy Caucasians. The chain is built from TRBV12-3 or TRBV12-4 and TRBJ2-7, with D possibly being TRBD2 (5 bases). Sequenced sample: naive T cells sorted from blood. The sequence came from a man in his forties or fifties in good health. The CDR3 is CASSREVGEQYF. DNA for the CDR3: TGTGCCAGCAGTCGGGAAGTGGGCGAGCAGTACTTC.